The TCR beta chain described here comes from a study of cytomegalovirus exposure and HLA in healthy donors. General study points: The authors later linked a missense DCLRE1C variant to TCR beta V- and J-gene trimming. A cluster of highly shared sequence variants was likely a sequencing artifact.

PCR primers comprised 60 Vbeta and 13 Jbeta primers. Measured with immunoSEQ multiplex PCR; TCRdb has only the in-frame clones, and not every one. Here the sample spans about 140,000 clones, approximately 83% being singletons. V was trimmed by 4 bases and J by 2 bases, leaving 9 bases between them. CDR1 is SGHNT and CDR2 is YYREEE in the germline V gene (reference sequence). CDR3 length equals 13 residues. About this clone itself: Its antigen is undetermined.

The gene calls are TRBV5-4 and TRBJ2-5, with D possibly matching TRBD1 (6 bases). The sample comprised PBMCs. This sequence originates from a man aged 35-49 years in good health and CMV-seronegative. CDR3 nucleotide sequence: TGTGCCAGCAGCCGGACAGATCAAGAGACCCAGTACTTC. Translated, it gives CASSRTDQETQYF.